A single sample gave rise to the 27 T cell receptor beta chains below, sequenced in a study of blood T cell repertoires in COVID-19. Sequenced by immunoSEQ multiplex PCR; TCRdb stores in-frame clones only, minus some. The sample consists of fewer than 250,000 clones, 75% to 85% of them appearing once. Sequencing used PBMCs or T cells enriched from blood (not recorded which). The receptors stem from a woman between 40 and 50 years old with acute COVID-19.

The CDR3 sequence: CAWSPRSDYGYTF. In nucleotides, the CDR3 is TGTGCCTGGAGTCCCCGATCGGACTATGGCTACACCTTC. The V gene is TRBV30, the J gene TRBJ1-2; no reliable D call. The germline CDR1 and CDR2 sequences are GTSNPN and SVGIG (reference sequence). The CDR3 length is 13 residues. The V end lost 2 bases, the J end lost 3 bases, and 10 bases lay between the germline ends. Together with reference TRBV30 and TRBJ1-2, the CDR3 gives the full variable domain: SQTIHQWPATLVQPVGSPLSLECTVEGTSNPNLYWYRQAAGRGLQLLFYSVGIGQISSEVPQNLSASRPQDRQFILSSKKLLLSDSGFYLCAWSPRSDYGYTFGSGTRLTVV.

V and J are TRBV19 and TRBJ2-1; TRBD2 agrees at 10 bases. This CDR3 comprises 15 residues. Germline V lookup: CDR1 LNHDA, CDR2 SQIVND (reference sequence). V gave up 5 bases and J gave up 8 bases; unmatched junction bases: 9. CDR3 residues: CASSSSGRALYEQFF. CDR3 DNA: TGTGCCAGTAGTTCAAGCGGGAGGGCCCTCTATGAGCAGTTCTTC.

This rearrangement joins TRBV6-5 to TRBJ1-3; maybe TRBD1 (6 bases). The ends were cut back, 4 bases at V and 1 base at J, with 8 bases in the middle. Germline V gene sequence: CDR1 MNHEY, CDR2 SVGAGI. The CDR3 totals 14 residues. The CDR3 reads CASSSQGSGNTIYF. As DNA, the CDR3 is TGTGCCAGCAGTTCTCAGGGGTCTGGAAACACCATATATTTT.

V is TRBV10-3 and J is TRBJ2-7, with D perhaps matching TRBD2 (5 bases). This CDR3 has 11 residues. Trimming pared 6 bases from V and 6 bases from J, leaving 9 bases between. The germline V gene encodes CDR1 ENHRY and CDR2 SYGVKD. The CDR3 nucleotides read TGTGCCATCAGCGTCGGAGGCGAGCAGTACTTC. Its translation is CAISVGGEQYF.

The V and J genes are TRBV5-1 and TRBJ2-7; TRBD2 agrees at 9 bases. V shed 4 bases, J shed 4 bases, and the junction held 3 bases outside the gene matches. There are 13 residues in the CDR3. In germline, CDR1 is SGHRS, CDR2 YFSETQ. The CDR3 loop is CASSQTSGYEQYF. As DNA, the CDR3 is TGCGCCAGCAGCCAGACTAGCGGATACGAGCAGTACTTC.

The chain couples TRBV5-1 to TRBJ2-2, with D unresolved. CDR1 and CDR2 (germline): SGHRS, YFSETQ. The ends were cut back, 1 base at V and 6 bases at J, with 10 bases in the middle. The CDR3 spans 14 residues. CDR3 sequence: CASSLSAGAGELFF. The CDR3 nucleotides are TGCGCCAGCAGCTTGTCGGCAGGCGCCGGGGAGCTGTTTTTT.

This clone was picked up many times. CDR3 in amino acids: CASTQTGSAYEQYF. Written as DNA, the CDR3 is TGTGCCAGCACTCAAACCGGGAGTGCCTACGAGCAGTACTTC. This chain links TRBV21-1 with TRBJ2-7; the D call of TRBD2 is as the table states it, not checked on the DNA. TRBV21-1 is deemed a pseudogene. This CDR3 contains 14 residues.

The chain is built from TRBV19 and TRBJ2-6; 9 bases fit TRBD1. The CDR3 is made up of 19 amino acids. The V and J ends lost 1 base and 2 bases, in that order; junction bases with no gene match: 9. Germline V gives CDR1 LNHDA, CDR2 SQIVND (reference sequence). The CDR3 region is CASSIGRGTGIPGANVLTF. The CDR3, as DNA: TGTGCCAGTAGTATAGGTAGAGGGACAGGGATTCCTGGGGCCAACGTCCTGACTTTC. The variable domain in full, with the rest retrieved from reference TRBV19 and TRBJ2-6, is DGGITQSPKYLFRKEGQNVTLSCEQNLNHDAMYWYRQDPGQGLRLIYYSQIVNDFQKGDIAEGYSVSREKKESFPLTVTSAQKNPTAFYLCASSIGRGTGIPGANVLTFGAGSRLTVL.

The chain couples TRBV19 to TRBJ1-3; 10 bases match TRBD1. Per germline, CDR1 LNHDA and CDR2 SQIVND (reference sequence). CDR3 length equals 14 residues. V gave up 7 bases and J gave up 3 bases; unmatched junction bases: 3. CDR3 nucleotide sequence: TGTGCCAGTATCGACAGGGGGCGTGGAAACACCATATATTTT. This encodes CASIDRGRGNTIYF.

The rearrangement links TRBV21-1 to TRBJ2-1; TRBD2 is the table's D call and was not checked against the DNA. TRBV21-1 is classified as a pseudogene. The CDR3 has 14 residues. The CDR3 DNA sequence: TGTGCCAGCAGGACGCGGGAGGGCGTGAGTGAGCAGTTCTTC. Translated: CASRTREGVSEQFF.

The rearrangement joins TRBV11-2 to TRBJ1-1; tentative D call: TRBD1 (5 bases). The CDR3 has 11 residues. From germline, CDR1 is SGHAT and CDR2 FQNNGV. The V gene lost 3 bases and the J gene lost 8 bases, with 7 bases spanning the gap. The CDR3 region is CASSLRTEAFF. The CDR3 coding sequence is TGTGCCAGCAGCTTGAGGACAGAAGCTTTCTTT.

The V call is TRBV6-5, the J call TRBJ1-2; no reliable D call. CDR1 and CDR2 from the germline V gene are MNHEY and SVGAGI. This CDR3 has 14 amino acids. The V gene lost 6 bases and the J gene lost 7 bases, with 18 bases spanning the gap. In nucleotides, the CDR3 is TGTGCCAGCAGCCCGACACGTAGTGCTTCTGGCTACACCTTC. Protein: CASSPTRSASGYTF.

This clone has just one count. The chain uses TRBV2 and TRBJ1-5; TRBD1 is a possible D gene (6 bases). CDR1 SNHLY and CDR2 FYNNEI come from the germline V gene. CDR3 length: 15 amino acids. Trimming pared 5 bases from V and 0 bases from J, leaving 11 bases between. The CDR3 DNA follows: TGTGCCAGCAGTCCGGACAGAAGTAGCAATCAGCCCCAGCATTTT. It specifies CASSPDRSSNQPQHF.

The DNA of the CDR3 is TGTGCCAGCGTAGGACAGGTGGCTGAAAAACTGTTTTTT. Its protein product is CASVGQVAEKLFF. The chain has TRBV28 and TRBJ1-4; 7 nucleotides align to TRBD1. Germline loops: CDR1 MDHEN, CDR2 SYDVKM. CDR3 length: 13 amino acids. Trimming cost V 8 bases and J 7 bases; bases outside gene matches: 7.

The chain recombines TRBV19 with TRBJ2-2; tentatively, D is TRBD1 (6 bases). Germline lookup yields CDR1 LNHDA and CDR2 SQIVND (reference sequence). The CDR3 is 15 residues long. Trimming removed 5 bases from V and 5 bases from J, with 15 bases in between. The CDR3 protein is CASSPTGFVTGELFF. The DNA of the CDR3 is TGTGCCAGTAGTCCTACAGGGTTTGTGACCGGGGAGCTGTTTTTT.

This clone was seen once. CDR3 residues: CASSFGVEEKLFF. The CDR3 DNA reads as TGTGCCAGCAGCTTCGGGGTTGAGGAAAAACTGTTTTTT. The V gene is TRBV7-9, the J gene TRBJ1-4, with no clear D. The CDR3 totals 13 residues. Germline CDR1 and CDR2: SEHNR and FQNEAQ (reference sequence). Deletions cut 3 bases from V and 8 bases from J, with 10 bases between. The whole variable domain, remainder taken from reference TRBV7-9 and TRBJ1-4, is DTGVSQNPRHKITKRGQNVTFRCDPISEHNRLYWYRQTLGQGPEFLTYFQNEAQLEKSRLLSDRFSAERPKGSFSTLEIQRTEQGDSAMYLCASSFGVEEKLFFGSGTQLSVL.

About this clone itself: At the DNA level, this CDR3 is encoded by other sequences in the same sample as well. In nucleotides, the CDR3 is TGTGCCAGCTCACCACAGGGAGCGAACACTGAAGCTTTCTTT. Amino acids: CASSPQGANTEAFF. V is TRBV18 and J is TRBJ1-1; D is ambiguous. Germline V lookup: CDR1 KGHSH, CDR2 LQKENI. The CDR3 totals 14 residues. V shed 1 base and J shed 1 base, with 7 bases lying between them.

CDR3 in amino acids: CASTYGTGVYEQYF. The CDR3 DNA sequence: TGTGCCAGCACCTACGGGACAGGGGTCTACGAGCAGTACTTC. The chain uses TRBV7-2 and TRBJ2-7; 10 bases fit TRBD1. CDR1 is SGHTA, CDR2 FQGNSA, per germline. V lost 7 bases to trimming and J lost 3 bases; unmatched junction nucleotides: 6. The CDR3 is 14 residues long.

The chain carries TRBV6-2 or TRBV6-3 and TRBJ2-7; maybe TRBD1 (6 bases). Between the trimmed V and J ends, which lost 3 bases and 2 bases, there was a span of 11 bases. This CDR3 has 14 amino acids. Per the germline V gene, CDR1 is MNHEY and CDR2 is SVGEGT. The CDR3 sequence: CASSYGDTTYEQYF. CDR3 coding DNA: TGTGCCAGCAGTTATGGGGACACAACCTACGAGCAGTACTTC.

The chain recombines TRBV11-2 with TRBJ1-2; 9 bases map to TRBD1. The J segment lost 7 bases and the V segment lost 4 bases, leaving 4 bases of the junction unmatched. There are 13 residues in the CDR3. Germline V gene sequence: CDR1 SGHAT, CDR2 FQNNGV. CDR3: CASSSTGGVGYTF. The CDR3 coding sequence is TGTGCCAGCAGCTCGACAGGGGGAGTTGGCTACACCTTC.

This rearrangement joins TRBV18 to TRBJ2-5; TRBD2 aligns across 7 bases. From germline, CDR1 is KGHSH and CDR2 LQKENI. V was pared by 2 bases and J by 1 base, with 4 bases of the junction left unmatched. CDR3 length: 15 amino acids. In DNA, the CDR3 is TGTGCCAGCTCACCATCAGCGGGGCTCCAAGAGACCCAGTACTTC. Protein product: CASSPSAGLQETQYF.

The chain links TRBV6-1 to TRBJ1-2, with D tentatively TRBD1 (6 bases). The CDR3 has 16 residues. The germline gives CDR1 MNHNS, CDR2 SASEGT. Deletions cut 1 base from V and 0 bases from J, with 12 bases between. The DNA for the CDR3 is TGTGCCAGCAGTGAAGTCGACAGGAGATCTAACTATGGCTACACCTTC. Protein sequence: CASSEVDRRSNYGYTF.

This chain links TRBV27 with TRBJ2-1, with D possibly TRBD1 on 5 matching bases. Trimming left V 5 bases short and J 2 bases short, with 22 bases between. The CDR3 has 18 residues. CDR1 is MNHEY and CDR2 is SMNVEV in the germline V gene (reference sequence). This CDR3 is CASSHIGVRPPAYNEQFF. In DNA form, the CDR3 reads TGTGCCAGCAGTCATATAGGGGTCAGACCCCCGGCCTACAATGAGCAGTTCTTC.

The chain recombines TRBV7-2 with TRBJ1-3; 7 bases are a match to TRBD1. The CDR3 runs 16 residues. Per the germline V gene, CDR1 is SGHTA and CDR2 is FQGNSA. Trimming removed 5 bases from V and 0 bases from J; junction bases left unmatched: 7. CDR3 protein: CASSRPGTASGNTIYF. The CDR3 coding sequence is TGTGCCAGCAGCAGACCCGGGACAGCCTCTGGAAACACCATATATTTT.

This sequence joins TRBV11-2 and TRBJ1-1; 9 bases agree with TRBD1. V gave up 4 bases and J gave up 1 base; unmatched junction bases: 1. From germline, CDR1 is SGHAT and CDR2 FQNNGV. The CDR3 runs to 14 residues. CDR3 sequence reads: CASSSQGANTEAFF. The CDR3 DNA reads as TGTGCCAGCAGCTCACAGGGGGCGAACACTGAAGCTTTCTTT.

V and J are TRBV28 and TRBJ2-3; a possible D gene is TRBD1 (6 bases). V was trimmed by 6 bases and J by 5 bases, leaving 24 bases between them. The CDR3 runs 17 residues. Germline V CDR1 and CDR2: MDHEN, SYDVKM. CDR3 DNA sequence: TGTGCCAGCAGGGACAGCTACAGGGAACAAACTCTAGATACGCAGTATTTT. Translated, it gives CASRDSYREQTLDTQYF.

The V and J genes are TRBV5-5 and TRBJ2-5, with TRBD2 matching over 13 bases. The CDR3 extends over 16 amino acids. Germline V CDR1 and CDR2: SGHKS, YYEKEE (reference sequence). J was trimmed by 4 bases and V by 2 bases; bases with no gene match: 5. The CDR3 coding sequence is TGTGCCAGCAGCTTCCGGACTAGCGGGAGTGTAGAGACCCAGTACTTC. Translation gives CASSFRTSGSVETQYF. The full variable domain, rest sourced from reference TRBV5-5 and TRBJ2-5, is DAGVTQSPTHLIKTRGQQVTLRCSPISGHKSVSWYQQVLGQGPQFIFQYYEKEERGRGNFPDRFSARQFPNYSSELNVNALLLGDSALYLCASSFRTSGSVETQYFGPGTRLLVL.